A single sample is the source of the 9 T cell receptor beta chains below, sequenced in a study of blood T cell repertoires in COVID-19. Sequencing used immunoSEQ multiplex PCR; TCRdb keeps in-frame clones, though not all of them. The data hold about 56,000 clones, with approximately 91% observed a single time. Sequencing was performed on peripheral blood. The receptors were gathered from a man aged 50-59 years with active COVID-19.

The V call is TRBV30, the J call TRBJ2-3; 9 bases line up with TRBD1. This CDR3 region has 13 residues. J lost 4 bases, V lost 2 bases, and 1 base had no gene match. Germline CDR1 is GTSNPN and CDR2 is SVGIG (reference sequence). CDR3 in amino acids: CAWSTGGADTQYF. The CDR3 bases are TGTGCCTGGAGTACAGGGGGCGCAGATACGCAGTATTTT.

This clone was observed a few times. The V gene is TRBV2, the J gene TRBJ1-1; TRBD1 matches at 9 bases. This CDR3 comprises 14 residues. Germline V gene lookup returns CDR1 SNHLY and CDR2 FYNNEI. The trim removed 6 bases at V and 4 bases at J, leaving 6 bases unmatched. The CDR3 DNA follows: TGTGCCAGCAGAGCACAGGGGGCGCGCACTGAAGCTTTCTTT. It is translated as CASRAQGARTEAFF. Full variable domain (missing parts from reference TRBV2 and TRBJ1-1): EPEVTQTPSHQVTQMGQEVILRCVPISNHLYFYWYRQILGQKVEFLVSFYNNEISEKSEIFDDQFSVERPDGSNFTLKIRSTKLEDSAMYFCASRAQGARTEAFFGQGTRLTVV.

As to this clone: The junction and the germline gene differ at one end; a read error may be behind it. J is TRBJ2-5 and V is TRBV7-7, with 13 nucleotides matching TRBD2. The CDR3 contains 16 residues. Per the germline V gene, CDR1 is SSHAT and CDR2 is FNYEAQ (reference sequence). This CDR3 reads CASSLGLAGIGETQYF. The CDR3 DNA sequence: TGTGCTAGCAGCTTGGGACTAGCGGGGATCGGAGAGACCCAGTACTTC.

The rearrangement links TRBV3-1 (or the pseudogene TRBV3-2) to TRBJ1-2, with 8 positions matching TRBD1. Looked up from germline, CDR1 is LGHDT and CDR2 is YNNKEL (reference sequence). This CDR3 is 15 amino acids long. Losses at the gene ends were 0 bases for V and 4 bases for J; bases not matched to a gene: 4. The CDR3 spells CASSQDAGGSYGYTF. Written as DNA, the CDR3 is TGTGCCAGCAGCCAAGACGCAGGGGGCTCCTATGGCTACACCTTC.

The rearrangement joins TRBV7-9 to TRBJ2-5; 10 nucleotides agree with TRBD1. J was trimmed by 9 bases and V by 1 base; bases with no gene match: 5. There are 14 residues in the CDR3. From germline, CDR1 is SEHNR and CDR2 FQNEAQ (reference sequence). The CDR3 loop reads CASSLGGQGEAQYF. The CDR3 nucleotides are TGTGCCAGCAGCTTAGGAGGACAGGGGGAGGCCCAGTACTTC.

This rearrangement joins TRBV18 to TRBJ1-1; TRBD1 agrees at 8 bases. This CDR3 has 19 amino acids. V was clipped by 3 bases and J by 0 bases; unmatched bases: 15. Germline CDR1 and CDR2: KGHSH and LQKENI. CDR3 sequence: CASSPLGQGGLNLNTEAFF. As DNA, the CDR3 is TGTGCCAGCTCACCGTTAGGACAGGGCGGTCTAAATTTGAACACTGAAGCTTTCTTT.

This chain links TRBV3-1 (or the pseudogene TRBV3-2) with TRBJ2-7; TRBD2 might be the D (6 bases). The CDR3 is made up of 14 amino acids. Trimming removed 5 bases at V and 5 bases at J, with 16 bases between. CDR1 and CDR2 from the germline V gene are LGHDT and YNNKEL (reference sequence). The CDR3 sequence: CASSTRGGSDEQYF. The DNA for the CDR3 is TGTGCCAGCAGCACCCGAGGAGGGTCTGACGAGCAGTACTTC.

The chain recombines TRBV2 with TRBJ2-1, with 14 bases lining up with TRBD2. V dropped 6 bases and J dropped 9; count of bases not matched to a gene: 10. The germline V gene has CDR1 SNHLY and CDR2 FYNNEI. This CDR3 comprises 16 residues. The CDR3: CASSYRTSGGSSEQFF. The CDR3 coding sequence is TGTGCCAGCAGCTACCGGACTAGCGGGGGGAGTAGTGAGCAGTTCTTC.

The chain links TRBV4-1 to TRBJ1-4, with D unresolved. V was trimmed by 7 bases and J by 8 bases, leaving 20 bases between them. The CDR3 spans 15 residues. CDR1 is MGHRA and CDR2 is YSYEKL in the germline V gene. CDR3 amino acids: CASNRLGSGGEKLFF. DNA of the CDR3: TGCGCCAGCAACCGACTAGGCTCCGGCGGGGAAAAACTGTTTTTT.